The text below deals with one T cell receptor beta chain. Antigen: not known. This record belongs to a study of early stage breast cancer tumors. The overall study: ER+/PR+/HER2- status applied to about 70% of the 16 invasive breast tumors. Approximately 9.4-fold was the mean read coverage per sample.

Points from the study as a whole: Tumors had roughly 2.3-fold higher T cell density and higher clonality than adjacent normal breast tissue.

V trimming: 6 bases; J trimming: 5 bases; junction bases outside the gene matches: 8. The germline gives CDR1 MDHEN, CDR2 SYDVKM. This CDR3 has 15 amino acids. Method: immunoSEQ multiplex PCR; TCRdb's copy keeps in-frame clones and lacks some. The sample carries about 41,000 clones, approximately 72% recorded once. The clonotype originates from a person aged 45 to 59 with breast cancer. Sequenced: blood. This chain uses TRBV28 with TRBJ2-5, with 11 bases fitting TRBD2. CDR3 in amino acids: CASSQLAGVVETQYF. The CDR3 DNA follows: TGTGCCAGCAGCCAACTAGCGGGAGTCGTGGAGACCCAGTACTTC.